This TCR beta chain was retrieved from a study of blood T cell repertoires in COVID-19. Study background: Samples of COVID-19 (acute and convalescent) were obtained from the United States, Italy and Spain. T cells, B-cell-depleted T cells, or PBMCs provided the cDNA or gDNA that served as material.

Study processing details: The assay estimated nucleated cells by amplifying reference gene primers. Clones were read by immunoSEQ multiplex PCR, and TCRdb kept only the in-frame ones, dropping some. V and J calls and clone size come straight from that table; D and trimming were deduced from the DNA. The table records fewer than 90,000 clones, approximately 75% of them present only once. The sequence was collected from a woman of 80 years or more with acute or convalescent COVID-19. The sample consisted of peripheral blood.

The CDR3 here is CASSPRQEGNTEAFF. DNA of the CDR3: TGTGCCAGCAGCCCGAGACAGGAAGGGAACACTGAAGCTTTCTTT. The J gene is TRBJ1-1, the V gene TRBV7-2; a possible D gene is TRBD1 (6 bases). The V gene's germline CDR1 is SGHTA and CDR2 FQGNSA. V was pared by 5 bases and J by 1 base, with 14 bases between. The length of the CDR3 is 15 residues.